The 2 T cell receptor beta chains below all came from one sample that was sequenced in a study of cytomegalovirus exposure and HLA in healthy donors. This PCR relied on a set of 60 Vbeta primers and 13 Jbeta primers. The table came from immunoSEQ multiplex PCR; TCRdb's copy has only in-frame clones and leaves some out. Of 95,000 to 150,000 clones listed, approximately 70% are singletons. Sequenced material: PBMCs. The receptors originated from a man between 18 and 29 years old in good health and CMV-seronegative.

This chain links TRBV30 with TRBJ1-6; TRBD1 matches at 7 bases. The germline V gene encodes CDR1 GTSNPN and CDR2 SVGIG (reference sequence). Germline trimming cut 5 bases from V and 3 bases from J; bases unmatched to any gene: 7. CDR3 length: 15 residues. The CDR3 DNA sequence: TGTGCCTGGGATAACCGGGACAGCTATAATTCACCCCTCCACTTT. The encoded protein is CAWDNRDSYNSPLHF.

This clone was recorded once. The chain is built from TRBV7-9 and TRBJ2-3; 10 bases agree with TRBD2. J was trimmed by 5 bases and V by 4 bases; bases with no gene match: 12. The CDR3 is made up of 17 amino acids. The V gene's germline CDR1 is SEHNR and CDR2 FQNEAQ (reference sequence). CDR3 in amino acids: CASSSIMGTSEGDTQYF. The CDR3 nucleotides are TGTGCCAGCAGCTCGATCATGGGGACTAGCGAGGGAGATACGCAGTATTTT.